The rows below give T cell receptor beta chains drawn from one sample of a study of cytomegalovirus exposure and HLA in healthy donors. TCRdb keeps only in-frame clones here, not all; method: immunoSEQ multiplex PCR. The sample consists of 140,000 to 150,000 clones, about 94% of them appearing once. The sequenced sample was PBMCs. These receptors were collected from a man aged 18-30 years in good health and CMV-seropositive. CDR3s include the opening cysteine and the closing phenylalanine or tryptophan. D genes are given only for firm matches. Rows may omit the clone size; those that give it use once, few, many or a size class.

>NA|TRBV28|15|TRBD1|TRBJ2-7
CASSYLPGQNYEQYF
TGTGCCAGCAGTTATCTACCGGGACAGAACTACGAGCAGTACTTC
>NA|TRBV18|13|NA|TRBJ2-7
CASSPGGAGEQYF
TGTGCCAGCTCACCGGGGGGGGCTGGCGAGCAGTACTTC
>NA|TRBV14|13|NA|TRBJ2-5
CASSQTNGQTQYF
TGTGCCAGCAGCCAAACTAACGGTCAGACCCAGTACTTC
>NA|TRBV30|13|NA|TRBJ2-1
CAWRGDYTGEQFF
TGTGCCTGGAGGGGCGACTATACGGGTGAGCAGTTCTTC
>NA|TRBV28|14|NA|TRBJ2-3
CASSFRGRSDTQYF
TGTGCCAGCAGTTTCCGAGGGCGGTCAGATACGCAGTATTTT
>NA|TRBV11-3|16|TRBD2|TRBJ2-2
CASSKSATSHTGELFF
TGTGCCAGCAGCAAGTCCGCGACTAGCCACACCGGGGAGCTGTTTTTT
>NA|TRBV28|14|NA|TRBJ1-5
CASILGRVGQPQHF
TGTGCCAGCATCCTAGGCAGGGTTGGTCAGCCCCAGCATTTT
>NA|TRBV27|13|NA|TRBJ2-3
CASSPPGTDTQYF
TGTGCCAGCAGTCCCCCCGGCACAGATACGCAGTATTTT
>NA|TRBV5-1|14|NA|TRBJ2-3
CASSLRSVTDTQYF
TGCGCCAGCAGCTTGCGTAGCGTCACAGATACGCAGTATTTT
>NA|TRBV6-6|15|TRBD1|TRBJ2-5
CASSTGTGSLETQYF
TGTGCCAGCAGCACCGGGACAGGGTCCTTGGAGACCCAGTACTTC
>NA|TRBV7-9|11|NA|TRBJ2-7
CASSIRGEQYF
TGTGCCAGCAGCATAAGAGGCGAGCAGTACTTC
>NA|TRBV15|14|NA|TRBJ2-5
CATSAREGVETQYF
TGTGCCACCAGTGCCCGTGAGGGGGTTGAGACCCAGTACTTC
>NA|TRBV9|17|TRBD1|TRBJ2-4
CASSVGGQGGTKNIQYF
TGTGCCAGCAGCGTAGGAGGACAGGGAGGAACCAAAAACATTCAGTACTTC
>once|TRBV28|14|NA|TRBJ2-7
CASNIYGGAYEQYF
TGTGCCAGCAACATTTACGGGGGAGCATACGAGCAGTACTTC
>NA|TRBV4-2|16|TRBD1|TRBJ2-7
CASSQYGDRTFYEQYF
TGTGCCAGCAGCCAATATGGGGACAGAACTTTCTACGAGCAGTACTTC
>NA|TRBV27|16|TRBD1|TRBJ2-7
CASSLSGTGSFYEQYF
TGTGCCAGCAGTTTAAGTGGGACAGGGAGCTTCTACGAGCAGTACTTC
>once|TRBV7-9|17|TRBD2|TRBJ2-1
CASSPRTSGRAPNEQFF
TGTGCCAGCAGCCCGCGGACTAGCGGGAGGGCCCCCAATGAGCAGTTCTTC
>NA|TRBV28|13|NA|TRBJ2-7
CASSRGIYYEQYF
TGTGCCAGCAGTCGCGGGATTTACTACGAGCAGTACTTC
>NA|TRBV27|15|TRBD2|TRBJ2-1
CASTHGTSGYNEQFF
TGTGCCAGCACCCATGGGACTAGCGGGTACAATGAGCAGTTCTTC
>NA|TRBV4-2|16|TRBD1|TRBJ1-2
CASSQDKHGQGQGYTF
TGTGCCAGCAGCCAAGACAAACACGGACAGGGCCAGGGCTACACCTTC
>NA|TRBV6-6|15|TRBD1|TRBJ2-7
CASSSTDRSSYEQYF
TGTGCCAGCAGTTCTACGGACAGGAGCTCCTACGAGCAGTACTTC
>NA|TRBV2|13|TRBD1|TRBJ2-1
CASDRDSDNEQFF
TGTGCCAGCGATAGGGACAGCGACAATGAGCAGTTCTTC
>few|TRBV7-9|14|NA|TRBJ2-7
CASSLMDIEDEQYF
TGTGCCAGCAGCTTAATGGACATTGAGGACGAGCAGTACTTC
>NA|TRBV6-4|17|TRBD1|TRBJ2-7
CASSGGMLGQDLYEQYF
TGTGCCAGCAGTGGGGGGATGCTGGGACAGGATCTTTACGAGCAGTACTTC
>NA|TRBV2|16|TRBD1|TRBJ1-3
CASNEDRAYSGNTIYF
TGTGCCAGCAATGAGGACAGGGCTTACTCTGGAAACACCATATATTTT
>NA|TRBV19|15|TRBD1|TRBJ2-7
CASSIGTGSSYEQYF
TGTGCCAGTAGTATCGGGACAGGGAGCTCCTACGAGCAGTACTTC
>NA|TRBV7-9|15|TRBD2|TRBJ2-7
CASSRLAGGHSEQYF
TGTGCCAGCAGCCGACTAGCGGGAGGTCATAGCGAGCAGTACTTC
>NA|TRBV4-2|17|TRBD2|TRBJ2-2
CASSRAGLAGDTGELFF
TGTGCCAGCAGCCGGGCGGGACTAGCGGGAGACACCGGGGAGCTGTTTTTT
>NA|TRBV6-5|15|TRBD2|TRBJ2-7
CASSYLTSGTNEQYF
TGTGCCAGCAGTTACTTGACTAGCGGGACCAACGAGCAGTACTTC
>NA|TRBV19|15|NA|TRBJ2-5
CASSPGGAYQETQYF
TGTGCCAGTAGCCCTGGCGGAGCGTACCAAGAGACCCAGTACTTC
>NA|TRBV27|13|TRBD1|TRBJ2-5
CASLQGARETQYF
TGTGCCAGCCTACAGGGGGCTAGAGAGACCCAGTACTTC
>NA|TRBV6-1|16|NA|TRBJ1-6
CASSEQGQRYNSPLHF
TGTGCCAGCAGTGAACAGGGACAAAGATATAATTCACCCCTCCACTTT
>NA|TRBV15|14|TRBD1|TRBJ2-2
CATRGQRGTGELFF
TGTGCCACCAGGGGACAGAGGGGGACCGGGGAGCTGTTTTTT
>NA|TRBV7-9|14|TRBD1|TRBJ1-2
CASSLAGTAYGYTF
TGTGCCAGCAGCTTAGCGGGGACAGCCTATGGCTACACCTTC
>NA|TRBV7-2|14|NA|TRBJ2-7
CASSLEGGVWEQYF
TGTGCCAGCAGCCTCGAGGGGGGGGTTTGGGAGCAGTACTTC
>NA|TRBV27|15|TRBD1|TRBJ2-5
CASSESQGWRETQYF
TGTGCCAGCAGTGAATCACAGGGGTGGAGAGAGACCCAGTACTTC
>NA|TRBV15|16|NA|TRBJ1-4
CATSRDPWGRDEKLFF
TGTGCCACCAGCAGAGACCCTTGGGGGCGTGACGAAAAACTGTTTTTT
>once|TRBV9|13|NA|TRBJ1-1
CASSVETSVEAFF
TGTGCCAGCAGCGTAGAAACATCAGTTGAAGCTTTCTTT
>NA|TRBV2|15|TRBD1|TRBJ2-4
CASSTGGKAKNIQYF
TGTGCCAGCAGTACAGGGGGCAAAGCCAAAAACATTCAGTACTTC
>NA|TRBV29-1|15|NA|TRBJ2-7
CSVETLAGDAYEQYF
TGCAGCGTCGAGACTTTGGCGGGCGACGCCTACGAGCAGTACTTC
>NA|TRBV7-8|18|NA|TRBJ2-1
CASSPRGGAESSYNEQFF
TGTGCCAGCAGCCCCCGGGGAGGAGCGGAAAGCTCCTACAATGAGCAGTTCTTC
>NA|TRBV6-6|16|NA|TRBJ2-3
CASRLGAGWGADTQYF
TGTGCCAGCAGGCTTGGGGCGGGGTGGGGGGCAGATACGCAGTATTTT
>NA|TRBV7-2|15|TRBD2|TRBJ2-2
CASSWLAGNAGELFF
TGTGCCAGCAGCTGGCTAGCGGGAAACGCCGGGGAGCTGTTTTTT
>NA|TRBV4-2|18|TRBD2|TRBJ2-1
CASSQSGRGLADYNEQFF
TGTGCCAGCAGCCAATCCGGACGGGGACTAGCGGATTACAATGAGCAGTTCTTC
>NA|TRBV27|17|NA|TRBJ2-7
CASSLSHSQGISGEQYF
TGTGCCAGCAGTTTATCACACTCACAGGGCATATCCGGCGAGCAGTACTTC
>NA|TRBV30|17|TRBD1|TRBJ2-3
CAWSDRQGGGFTDTQYF
TGTGCCTGGAGTGACCGACAGGGGGGGGGATTCACAGATACGCAGTATTTT
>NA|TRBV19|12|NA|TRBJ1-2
CASESPLYGYTF
TGTGCCAGTGAGAGCCCCCTCTATGGCTACACCTTC
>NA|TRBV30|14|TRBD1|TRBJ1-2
CAWSGQGPLRGYTF
TGTGCCTGGAGCGGACAGGGTCCCCTTCGTGGCTACACCTTC
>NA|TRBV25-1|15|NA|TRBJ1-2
CASSEPEPDNYGYTF
TGTGCCAGCAGTGAACCCGAACCAGATAACTATGGCTACACCTTC
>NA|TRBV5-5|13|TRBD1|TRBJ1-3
CASSPTGLATIYF
TGTGCCAGCAGCCCGACAGGGTTAGCCACCATATATTTT
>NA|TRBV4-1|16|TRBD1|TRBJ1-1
CASSGDLRDRGRGAFF
TGCGCCAGCAGCGGCGATCTCCGGGACAGGGGAAGAGGGGCTTTCTTT
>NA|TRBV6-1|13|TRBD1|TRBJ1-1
CASSYDRGTEAFF
TGTGCCAGCAGTTATGACAGGGGCACTGAAGCTTTCTTT
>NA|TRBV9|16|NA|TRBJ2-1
CASSVGVQALFNEQFF
TGTGCCAGCAGCGTAGGGGTACAGGCCCTTTTTAATGAGCAGTTCTTC
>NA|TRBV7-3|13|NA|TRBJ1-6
CASSLGWGAPLHF
TGTGCCAGCAGCTTGGGTTGGGGGGCACCCCTCCACTTT
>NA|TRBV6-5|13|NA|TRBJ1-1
CASSSGSWTEAFF
TGTGCCAGCAGTTCAGGAAGCTGGACTGAAGCTTTCTTT
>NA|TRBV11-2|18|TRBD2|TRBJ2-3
CASSLVGREGPRADTQYF
TGTGCCAGCAGCTTAGTGGGACGGGAGGGCCCTCGGGCAGATACGCAGTATTTT
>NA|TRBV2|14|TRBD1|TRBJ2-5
CASRVDRGQETQYF
TGTGCCAGCAGAGTCGACAGGGGACAAGAGACCCAGTACTTC
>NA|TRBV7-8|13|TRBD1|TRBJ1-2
CASSPGTGIGYTF
TGTGCCAGCAGCCCCGGGACAGGGATAGGCTACACCTTC
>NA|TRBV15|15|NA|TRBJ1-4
CATSRTRMRGEKLFF
TGTGCCACCAGCAGAACTCGGATGCGAGGTGAAAAACTGTTTTTT
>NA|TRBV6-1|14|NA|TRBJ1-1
CASSEIPTVTEAFF
TGTGCCAGCAGTGAAATACCGACAGTCACTGAAGCTTTCTTT